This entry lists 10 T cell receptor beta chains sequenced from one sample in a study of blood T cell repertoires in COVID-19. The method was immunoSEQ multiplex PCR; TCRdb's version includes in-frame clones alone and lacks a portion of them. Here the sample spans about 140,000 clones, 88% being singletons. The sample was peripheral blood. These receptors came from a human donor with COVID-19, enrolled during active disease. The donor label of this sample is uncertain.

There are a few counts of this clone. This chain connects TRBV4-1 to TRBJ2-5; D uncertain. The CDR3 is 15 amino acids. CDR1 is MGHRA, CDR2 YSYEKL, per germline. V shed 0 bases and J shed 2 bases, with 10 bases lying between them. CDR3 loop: CASSQDGPIQETQYF. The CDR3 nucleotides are TGCGCCAGCAGCCAAGACGGTCCGATTCAAGAGACCCAGTACTTC.

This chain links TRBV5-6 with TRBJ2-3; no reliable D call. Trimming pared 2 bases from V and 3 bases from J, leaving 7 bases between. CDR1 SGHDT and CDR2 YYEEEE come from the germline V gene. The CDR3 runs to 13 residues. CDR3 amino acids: CASSLQRTDTQYF. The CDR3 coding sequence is TGTGCCAGCAGCTTACAGAGAACAGATACGCAGTATTTT.

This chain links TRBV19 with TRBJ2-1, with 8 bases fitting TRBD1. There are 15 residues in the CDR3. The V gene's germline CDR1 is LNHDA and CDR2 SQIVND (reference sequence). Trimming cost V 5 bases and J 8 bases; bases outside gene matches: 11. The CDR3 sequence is CASSPQDRVRDEQFF. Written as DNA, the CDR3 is TGTGCCAGTAGTCCCCAGGACAGGGTTAGGGATGAGCAGTTCTTC.

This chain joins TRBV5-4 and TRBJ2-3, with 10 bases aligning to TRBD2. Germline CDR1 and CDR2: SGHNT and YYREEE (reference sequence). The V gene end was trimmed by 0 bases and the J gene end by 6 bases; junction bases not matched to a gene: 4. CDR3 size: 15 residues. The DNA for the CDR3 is TGTGCCAGCAGCTTGGAACTAGCGGGGACGGATACGCAGTATTTT. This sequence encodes CASSLELAGTDTQYF.

The CDR3 DNA follows: TGTGCCACAGGGACTAGCGCGGACACCGGGGAGCTGTTTTTT. As protein: CATGTSADTGELFF. The chain couples TRBV2 to TRBJ2-2, with TRBD2 matching over 10 bases. Germline V gene data show CDR1 as SNHLY and CDR2 as FYNNEI. Germline trimming cut 10 bases from V and 3 bases from J; bases unmatched to any gene: 5. This CDR3 contains 14 residues.

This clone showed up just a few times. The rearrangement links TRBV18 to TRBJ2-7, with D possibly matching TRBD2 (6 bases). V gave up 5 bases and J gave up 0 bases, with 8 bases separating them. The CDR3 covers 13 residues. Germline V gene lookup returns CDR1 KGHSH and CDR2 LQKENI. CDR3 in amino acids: CASSTGSSYEQYF. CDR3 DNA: TGTGCCAGCTCAACCGGGAGCTCCTACGAGCAGTACTTC.

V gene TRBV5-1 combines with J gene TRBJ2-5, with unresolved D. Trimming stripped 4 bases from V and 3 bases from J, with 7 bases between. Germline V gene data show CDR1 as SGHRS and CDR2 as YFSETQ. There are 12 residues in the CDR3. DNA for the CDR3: TGCGCCAGCAGCGAGAACGAAGAGACCCAGTACTTC. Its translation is CASSENEETQYF.

In DNA form, the CDR3 reads TGTGCCAGTGGCCTGCTGGCCTTACAGGGGCCGCTGGTAAACTATGGCTACACCTTC. Encoded protein: CASGLLALQGPLVNYGYTF. The chain is built from TRBV19 and TRBJ1-2, with TRBD1 identical over 7 bases. The CDR3 totals 19 residues. The trim removed 8 bases at V and 2 bases at J, leaving 23 bases unmatched. Germline lookup yields CDR1 LNHDA and CDR2 SQIVND (reference sequence).

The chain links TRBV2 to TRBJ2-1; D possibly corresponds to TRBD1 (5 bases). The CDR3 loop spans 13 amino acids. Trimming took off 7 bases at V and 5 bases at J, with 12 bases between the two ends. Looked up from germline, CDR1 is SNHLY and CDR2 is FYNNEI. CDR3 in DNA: TGTGCCAGCACCCAGGGTCTTAACAATGAGCAGTTCTTC. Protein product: CASTQGLNNEQFF.

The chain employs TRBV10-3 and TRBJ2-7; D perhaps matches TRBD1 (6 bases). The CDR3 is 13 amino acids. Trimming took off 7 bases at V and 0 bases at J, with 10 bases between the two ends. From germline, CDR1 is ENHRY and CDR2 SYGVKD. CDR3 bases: TGTGCCATCAACGGGGACACCTCCTACGAGCAGTACTTC. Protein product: CAINGDTSYEQYF.